This T cell receptor (beta chain) originates from a study of beta chain features in type 1 diabetes. General study points: TCRB CDR3s were moderately but significantly shorter in Type 1 diabetes patients in all four CD4+ subsets. PCR might show a preference for shorter templates, equally across patients and controls. There were fewer insertions and more deletions at the VDJ junctions of type 1 diabetes patients.

Isolated RNA was reverse transcribed in full, so expressed TCRB transcripts were sequenced. Naive, central memory and regulatory T cell samples averaged around 3.8 million reads. Only in-frame clones appear in the TCRdb table, and some are missing; sequencing was by immunoSEQ multiplex PCR. The table lists approximately 730,000 clones, about an eighth of them singletons. On this clone: Its antigen remains unknown.

Sampling consisted of one heparinised blood draw per donor, averaging approximately 100 mL. Trimming removed 0 bases at V and 3 bases at J, with 9 bases between. CDR3 length equals 15 residues. Germline CDR1 is SGHNT and CDR2 is YYREEE (reference sequence). Material for sequencing was naive CD4+ T cells from blood. The clonotype originates from a man aged 18 to 35 with type 1 diabetes. The chain joins TRBV5-4 to TRBJ1-4; D is uncertain. The CDR3 DNA reads as TGTGCCAGCAGCTTGGCCGGGTCTTCTAATGAAAAACTGTTTTTT. As protein: CASSLAGSSNEKLFF.